Included here is one T cell receptor beta chain sequence, with context. Using immunoSEQ multiplex PCR, the repertoire was profiled, and TCRdb retains in-frame clones only, with some absent. The sample contains around 300,000 clones, 86% of which appear only once. The data were taken from a study of blood T cell repertoires in COVID-19. Study background: Acute-phase and convalescent COVID-19 samples originated in the United States, Italy and Spain.

This TCR came from a woman aged 25 to 39 with active or convalescent COVID-19. The sample comprised peripheral blood.

The CDR3, as DNA: TGTGCCAGCAGCCCGAGGACAGGGGGGTATTCTGGTCCCCAGCATTTT. This translates into CASSPRTGGYSGPQHF. This rearrangement joins TRBV7-6 to TRBJ1-5, with TRBD1 matching 10 bases. V dropped 5 bases and J dropped 10; count of bases not matched to a gene: 14. This CDR3 is built from 16 residues. The germline CDR1 and CDR2 sequences are SGHVS and FNYEAQ.